This T cell receptor (beta chain) emerged from a study of T cell repertoires in cytomegalovirus infection. This clonotype was seen a few times. From germline, CDR1 is MNHEY and CDR2 SVGEGT. This CDR3 comprises 13 residues. Trimming pared 5 bases from V and 4 bases from J, leaving 9 bases between. Using its own MiXCR run on the reads, TCRdb lists one record per CDR3 protein. The sample comprises 150,000 to 200,000 distinct CDR3 sequences, 13% to 15% of which are singletons, and 20% to 30% rests with the top ten. This receptor was identified in a human donor in good health (CMV status not recorded). Some clones in this sample may be carry-over from other donors' samples. This chain joins TRBV6-2 or TRBV6-3 and TRBJ2-1; tentative D call: TRBD1 (6 bases). The specimen sequenced was PBMCs. Written as DNA, the CDR3 is TGTGCCAGCAGTCTGGACAGTTACAATGAGCAGTTCTTC. Protein sequence: CASSLDSYNEQFF.